Following are 18 T cell receptor beta chains from one sample sequenced in a study of human thymus T cells. The method was immunoSEQ multiplex PCR; TCRdb's version includes in-frame clones alone and lacks a portion of them. The table records tens of thousands of clones, around 94% of them present only once. Material for sequencing was blood. The receptors here all came from a boy under two years old with a congenital heart defect but otherwise immunologically healthy.

J is TRBJ2-1 and V is TRBV4-1, with 10 positions matching TRBD2. V lost 4 bases and J lost 12; bases outside the gene matches: 12. The CDR3 is 15 amino acids. The germline gives CDR1 MGHRA, CDR2 YSYEKL. The CDR3 reads CASSLAGTSAKVQFF. The CDR3 DNA reads as TGCGCCAGCAGCCTTGCCGGGACTAGCGCTAAGGTGCAGTTCTTC.

This chain uses TRBV19 with TRBJ1-1, with a weak D call TRBD1 (5 bases). Germline CDR1 is LNHDA and CDR2 is SQIVND (reference sequence). There are 14 residues in the CDR3. The V and J ends lost 4 bases and 6 bases respectively, with 15 bases between them. Here the CDR3 reads CASSNAGAGAEAFF. The DNA of the CDR3 is TGTGCCAGTAGTAATGCTGGGGCTGGGGCTGAAGCTTTCTTT.

The rearrangement joins TRBV7-6 to TRBJ2-7, with D perhaps matching TRBD1 (6 bases). Trimming shortened V by 0 bases and J by 4 bases, and 10 bases separated the two germline ends. Germline V gene data show CDR1 as SGHVS and CDR2 as FNYEAQ. The CDR3 runs to 14 residues. Written as DNA, the CDR3 is TGTGCCAGCAGCTTAGCCGGACAGTTTTACGAGCAGTACTTC. Protein: CASSLAGQFYEQYF.

The V and J genes are TRBV25-1 and TRBJ2-5; 8 nucleotides agree with TRBD1. Germline CDR1 MGHDK, CDR2 SYGVNS. With V trimmed by 3 bases and J by 5 bases, 2 bases remained unmatched. This CDR3 has 13 amino acids. The CDR3, as DNA: TGTGCCAGCAGTGAGAGACAGGGGGAGACCCAGTACTTC. It codes for CASSERQGETQYF.

CDR3 in DNA: TGTGCCAGCAGCAAAGTGTGGGGGGCGCGGAATTCACCCCTCCACTTT. This translates into CASSKVWGARNSPLHF. The chain carries TRBV21-1 and TRBJ1-6. TRBV21-1 is a pseudogene locus. CDR3 size: 16 residues.

The rearrangement uses TRBV7-3 and TRBJ2-7, with TRBD2 matching over 8 bases. J gave up 2 bases and V 5 bases, and 8 bases lay outside the gene matches. The CDR3 is 15 amino acids. Looked up from germline, CDR1 is SGHTA and CDR2 is FQGTGA. Here the CDR3 DNA reads TGTGCCAGCAGCCGCAGCGGGGGCCCTACCTACGAGCAGTACTTC. Encoded protein: CASSRSGGPTYEQYF.

The rearrangement links TRBV9 to TRBJ2-3; D gene uncertain. V gave up 3 bases and J gave up 0 bases, with 2 bases separating them. CDR3 length equals 12 residues. The V gene's germline CDR1 is SGDLS and CDR2 YYNGEE. CDR3 protein: CASSGSTDTQYF. The DNA for the CDR3 is TGTGCCAGCAGCGGGAGCACAGATACGCAGTATTTT.

For the CDR3, the DNA is TGCGCCAGCAAGGCAAGAATCGGCAATGAGCAGTTCTTC. Translated: CASKARIGNEQFF. The J gene is TRBJ2-1, the V gene TRBV10-2; D ambiguous. Germline-derived CDR1 and CDR2 are WSHSY and SAAADI. The CDR3 spans 13 residues. Trimming removed 7 bases from V and 6 bases from J, with 13 bases in between.

The rearrangement joins TRBV5-1 to TRBJ1-2, with 11 bases identical to TRBD1. Unmatched junction bases numbered 2, after V lost 3 bases and J lost 7 bases. The CDR3 consists of 13 residues. Germline V gives CDR1 SGHRS, CDR2 YFSETQ. The CDR3 nucleotides are TGCGCCAGCAGCTCGGACAGGGGGCCTGGCTACACCTTC. Translated, it gives CASSSDRGPGYTF.

The chain uses TRBV4-3 and TRBJ1-4; D gene ambiguous. Germline V gene sequence: CDR1 LGHNA, CDR2 YSLEER. Trimming stripped 1 base from V and 3 bases from J, with 21 bases between. The CDR3 has 19 amino acids. The CDR3 sequence is CASSQVTNSKHAANEKLFF. Written as DNA, the CDR3 is TGCGCCAGCAGCCAAGTCACCAACAGTAAACATGCGGCTAATGAAAAACTGTTTTTT.

V and J are TRBV5-8 and TRBJ2-1, with D perhaps being TRBD1 or TRBD2 (5 bases each). Germline CDR1 and CDR2: SGHTS and YDEGEE. This CDR3 has 15 amino acids. V lost 3 bases and J lost 0, with 10 bases in between. The CDR3 region is CASSWGPPSYNEQFF. DNA for the CDR3: TGTGCCAGCAGCTGGGGACCTCCCTCCTACAATGAGCAGTTCTTC.

CDR3 DNA: TGCGCCAGCAGCTTGGTAGGGATCAATGAGCAGTTCTTC. Its protein product is CASSLVGINEQFF. The rearrangement links TRBV5-1 to TRBJ2-1; unclear D gene. Germline V gene data show CDR1 as SGHRS and CDR2 as YFSETQ. Deletions cut 0 bases from V and 6 bases from J, with 7 bases between. The CDR3 contains 13 residues.

V is TRBV28 and J is TRBJ2-7, with D unclear. The germline V and J ends were trimmed by 6 bases and 2 bases, with 11 bases remaining between them. This CDR3 spans 13 amino acids. Looked up from germline, CDR1 is MDHEN and CDR2 is SYDVKM. CDR3 region: CASSPDRAYEQYF. The CDR3 region has the DNA TGTGCCAGCAGCCCGGACCGCGCCTACGAGCAGTACTTC.

The V call is TRBV5-1, the J call TRBJ2-7; D call uncertain. Per the germline V gene, CDR1 is SGHRS and CDR2 is YFSETQ. V was trimmed by 0 bases and J by 3 bases, leaving 10 bases between them. The CDR3 extends over 14 amino acids. In nucleotides, the CDR3 is TGCGCCAGCAGCTTGGAGGCACCCTTCTACGAGCAGTACTTC. Translated: CASSLEAPFYEQYF.

This chain uses TRBV10-3 with TRBJ2-2; TRBD1 aligns across 8 bases. The CDR3 length is 14 residues. The J segment lost 7 bases and the V segment lost 6 bases, leaving 7 bases of the junction unmatched. Germline lookup yields CDR1 ENHRY and CDR2 SYGVKD. This CDR3 reads CAIRKLQGDGELFF. The CDR3 region has the DNA TGTGCCATCAGGAAATTACAGGGGGACGGGGAGCTGTTTTTT.

The chain has TRBV19 and TRBJ2-3; D may be TRBD1 (6 bases). Germline V gene sequence: CDR1 LNHDA, CDR2 SQIVND (reference sequence). Trimming cost V 3 bases and J 6 bases, with 16 bases left between them. The CDR3 totals 15 residues. The CDR3 DNA reads TGTGCCAGTAGTATTTCCCAGGGGACCTTTGATACGCAGTATTTT. It encodes CASSISQGTFDTQYF. The full variable domain, in which reference TRBV19 and TRBJ2-3 provide the parts outside the CDR3, is DGGITQSPKYLFRKEGQNVTLSCEQNLNHDAMYWYRQDPGQGLRLIYYSQIVNDFQKGDIAEGYSVSREKKESFPLTVTSAQKNPTAFYLCASSISQGTFDTQYFGPGTRLTVL.

The V gene is TRBV19, the J gene TRBJ2-7, with a possible D match to TRBD2 (6 bases). Per germline, CDR1 LNHDA and CDR2 SQIVND (reference sequence). The CDR3 spans 14 residues. Between the trimmed V and J ends, which lost 2 bases and 2 bases, there was a span of 10 bases. The CDR3 protein is CASSIFPGAYEQYF. In nucleotides, the CDR3 is TGTGCCAGTAGTATATTCCCGGGGGCCTACGAGCAGTACTTC.

V and J are TRBV4-3 and TRBJ1-1; perhaps TRBD1 as D (6 bases). The CDR3 has 14 residues. The V end lost 2 bases, the J end lost 1 base, and 8 bases lay between the germline ends. Germline loops: CDR1 LGHNA, CDR2 YSLEER. The CDR3 protein is CASSQLGGNTEAFF. The CDR3 coding sequence is TGCGCCAGCAGCCAACTAGGGGGGAACACTGAAGCTTTCTTT.